This entry lists 30 T cell receptor beta chains sequenced from one sample in a study of response to subunit inactivated influenza vaccine. TCRdb processed the RT-PCR reads anew with MiXCR; each CDR3 protein has one entry. The sample carries about 190,000 distinct CDR3 sequences, around 14% recorded once. The sample in question was CD8+ T cells sorted from PBMCs, obtained roughly 5 days after vaccination. Receptor source: a man aged 50-60 years who received an inactivated influenza vaccine.

This clonotype appeared a few times. The chain is built from TRBV27 and TRBJ1-5, with D perhaps TRBD1 (6 bases). Germline V gene data show CDR1 as MNHEY and CDR2 as SMNVEV (reference sequence). V shed 2 bases and J shed 4 bases, with 9 bases lying between them. The length of the CDR3 is 14 residues. The CDR3 DNA reads TGTGCCAGCAGTTTACAGGGGAGAAATCAGCCCCAGCATTTT. Protein product: CASSLQGRNQPQHF.

The chain couples TRBV6-1 to TRBJ1-2; no clear D. The CDR3 has 13 amino acids. The germline V and J ends were trimmed by 5 bases and 4 bases, with 11 bases remaining between them. Germline CDR1 reads MNHNS; CDR2 reads SASEGT. The CDR3 sequence: CASSSFTLYGYTF. For the CDR3, the DNA is TGTGCCAGCAGTAGCTTCACACTCTATGGCTACACCTTC.

The V call is TRBV28, the J call TRBJ2-7; D is ambiguous. The CDR3 sequence is 13 residues long. Germline V gene sequence: CDR1 MDHEN, CDR2 SYDVKM. Between the trimmed V and J ends, which lost 1 base and 6 bases, there was a span of 10 bases. In DNA form, the CDR3 reads TGTGCCAGCAGTTTATTAATCAGTACCGAGCAGTACTTC. Translated: CASSLLISTEQYF.

The CDR3 coding sequence is TGTGCCAGCAGTTACTCGGGACTAGCTAGAGAGACCCAGTACTTC. This translates into CASSYSGLARETQYF. The chain employs TRBV6-5 and TRBJ2-5; the match to TRBD2 covers 9 bases. Germline CDR1 is MNHEY and CDR2 is SVGAGI. V was clipped by 0 bases and J by 4 bases; unmatched bases: 3. The CDR3 is made up of 15 amino acids.

V and J are TRBV29-1 and TRBJ2-1; D is undetermined. V was pared by 4 bases and J by 5 bases, with 6 bases between. The germline gives CDR1 SQVTM, CDR2 ANQGSEA. CDR3 length: 11 amino acids. The CDR3 loop is CSVAPHNEQFF. The CDR3 nucleotides read TGCAGCGTTGCGCCGCACAATGAGCAGTTCTTC.

V and J are TRBV20-1 and TRBJ2-7; 7 bases agree with TRBD1. The CDR3 is 15 residues long. J was trimmed by 3 bases and V by 7 bases; bases with no gene match: 15. Germline-derived CDR1 and CDR2 are DFQATT and SNEGSKA (reference sequence). CDR3 in DNA: TGCAGTGTTATTCCTGATCAGGGGGACATCTACGAGCAGTACTTC. It translates to CSVIPDQGDIYEQYF.

This clonotype was counted many times. V is TRBV29-1 and J is TRBJ2-5, with D uncertain. The CDR3 loop spans 10 amino acids. Trimming removed 6 bases from V and 4 bases from J, with 6 bases in between. The germline CDR1 and CDR2 sequences are SQVTM and ANQGSEA. For the CDR3, the DNA is TGCAGCGTAAGCTTAGAGACCCAGTACTTC. As protein: CSVSLETQYF.

Remarks on this clonotype: The junction departs from the called germline gene at one end, perhaps through a read error. The chain uses TRBV12-3 or TRBV12-4 and TRBJ2-3; 8 bases agree with TRBD2. This CDR3 is built from 15 residues. In DNA, the CDR3 is TGTGCCAGCAGTTCGTTAGCGGGACTCACAGATAAGCAGTATTTT. Its protein is CASSSLAGLTDKQYF.

The V call is TRBV27, the J call TRBJ1-1; the D is unclear. Trimming stripped 1 base from V and 4 bases from J, with 7 bases between. Germline CDR1 is MNHEY and CDR2 is SMNVEV (reference sequence). The CDR3 covers 13 residues. For the CDR3, the DNA is TGTGCCAGCAGTTTATACCCGGTCACTGAAGCTTTCTTT. This encodes CASSLYPVTEAFF.

This clonotype has just a few counts. This chain connects TRBV12-3 or TRBV12-4 to TRBJ2-7; 7 nucleotides match TRBD1. CDR3 length: 16 amino acids. V was pared by 5 bases and J by 2 bases, with 12 bases of the junction left unmatched. The CDR3 region is CASSTQTGPHPYEQYF. The CDR3 bases are TGTGCCAGCAGTACCCAGACAGGGCCCCATCCCTACGAGCAGTACTTC.

This clonotype was seen a few times. V gene TRBV6-5 combines with J gene TRBJ1-2; D call uncertain. The CDR3 totals 14 residues. The germline gives CDR1 MNHEY, CDR2 SVGAGI. Trimming shortened V by 4 bases and J by 4 bases, and 13 bases separated the two germline ends. The CDR3 reads CASSSSGQRYGYTF. The CDR3 DNA reads TGTGCCAGCAGTTCTTCCGGCCAACGCTATGGCTACACCTTC.

This clonotype has ten or more counts. The chain has TRBV5-5 and TRBJ2-7; D not resolved. Trimming took 3 bases from V and 0 from J, leaving 13 bases between them. Germline lookup yields CDR1 SGHKS and CDR2 YYEKEE (reference sequence). The CDR3 has 15 residues. The CDR3 region has the DNA TGTGCCAGCAGCTCCACGACTTTTAGCTCCTACGAGCAGTACTTC. Residues: CASSSTTFSSYEQYF.

This clonotype was seen at least ten times. The chain carries TRBV12-3 or TRBV12-4 and TRBJ2-5; D not resolved. The CDR3 is 13 amino acids. V lost 3 bases and J lost 5, with 10 bases in between. The CDR3 nucleotides read TGTGCCAGCAGTTTCAACCCCCGGGAGACCCAGTACTTC. This gives the protein CASSFNPRETQYF.

This clonotype has ten or more counts. The chain recombines TRBV29-1 with TRBJ1-1; 8 nucleotides agree with TRBD1. Germline V CDR1 and CDR2: SQVTM, ANQGSEA. The CDR3 covers 13 residues. J lost 0 bases, V lost 6 bases, and 3 bases had no gene match. The CDR3 sequence is CSVTGAMNTEAFF. The CDR3 nucleotides are TGCAGCGTGACAGGGGCCATGAACACTGAAGCTTTCTTT.

The sample holds a few counts of this clonotype. CDR3 residues: CASGRGTSTDTQYF. For the CDR3, the DNA is TGTGCCAGCGGGAGGGGGACTAGCACAGATACGCAGTATTTT. The V gene is TRBV3-1, the J gene TRBJ2-3, with a tentative D call TRBD2 (7 bases). Germline loops: CDR1 LGHDT, CDR2 YNNKEL (reference sequence). The CDR3 covers 14 residues. The germline V and J ends were trimmed by 8 bases and 0 bases, with 12 bases remaining between them.

This clonotype has just a few counts. The chain couples TRBV7-9 to TRBJ2-5; D perhaps matches TRBD2 (6 bases). From germline, CDR1 is SEHNR and CDR2 FQNEAQ (reference sequence). With 5 bases removed from V and 4 bases from J, the gap between germline ends came to 23 bases. The CDR3 totals 17 residues. The DNA for the CDR3 is TGTGCCAGCAGCCCATCCACGGGGCTAGCGTACGGAGAGACCCAGTACTTC. Amino acids: CASSPSTGLAYGETQYF.

Worth noting for this clonotype: Compared with germline, one end of the junction differs, possibly owing to a read error. The chain carries TRBV24-1 and TRBJ2-5; D is undetermined. Germline assignment: CDR1 KGHDR and CDR2 SFDVKD. The CDR3 has 13 residues. CDR3 sequence (DNA): TGTGCCACCAGTGAGATAAACCAAGATACCCAGTACTTC. Amino acids: CATSEINQDTQYF.

The rearrangement uses TRBV10-2 and TRBJ2-1; D is undetermined. The CDR3 spans 14 residues. The V end lost 5 bases, the J end lost 1 base, and 9 bases lay between the germline ends. From germline, CDR1 is WSHSY and CDR2 SAAADI. The CDR3 nucleotides read TGCGCCAGCAGTAGGGAACCATCCTACAATGAGCAGTTCTTC. Its translation: CASSREPSYNEQFF.

This clonotype was detected a few times. The V gene is TRBV6-2 or TRBV6-3, the J gene TRBJ2-7; D is unresolved. Germline V gene lookup returns CDR1 MNHEY and CDR2 SVGEGT. The CDR3 totals 15 residues. Trimming stripped 2 bases from V and 6 bases from J, with 17 bases between. The CDR3 sequence: CASSYVSVPPREQYF. As DNA, the CDR3 is TGTGCCAGCAGTTACGTCTCGGTCCCCCCGCGCGAGCAGTACTTC.

This clonotype has just a few counts. The rearrangement joins TRBV15 to TRBJ2-1; 8 nucleotides agree with TRBD2. The CDR3 is made up of 17 amino acids. The germline gives CDR1 LNHNV, CDR2 YYDKDF (reference sequence). The ends lost 0 bases at V and 5 bases at J; junction bases unmatched: 9. The CDR3 nucleotides are TGTGCCACCAGCAGAGAATATTTCCAGCGGGAGCACAATGAGCAGTTCTTC. Translated, it gives CATSREYFQREHNEQFF.

This clonotype came up many times. The chain employs TRBV24-1 and TRBJ2-1, with 9 bases identical to TRBD1. Trimming removed 2 bases from V and 8 bases from J; junction bases left unmatched: 9. CDR3 length: 16 residues. The germline V gene encodes CDR1 KGHDR and CDR2 SFDVKD. The CDR3 coding sequence is TGTGCCACCAGTGATTGCGGACAGGGGAATTGCGATGAGCAGTTCTTC. It specifies CATSDCGQGNCDEQFF.

The sample holds many counts of this clonotype. This sequence joins TRBV12-3 or TRBV12-4 and TRBJ2-1; 10 bases are a match to TRBD1. This CDR3 comprises 13 residues. The V segment lost 7 bases and the J segment 9 bases; nucleotides outside the gene matches: 6. CDR3 amino acids: CASTGQGNGEQFF. The CDR3 region has the DNA TGTGCCAGCACGGGACAGGGGAACGGTGAGCAGTTCTTC.

This clonotype was detected a few times. The chain has TRBV7-9 and TRBJ1-1; the D is unclear. V was shortened by 3 bases and J by 4 bases, with 9 bases between the two germline ends. The length of the CDR3 is 13 residues. Germline-derived CDR1 and CDR2 are SEHNR and FQNEAQ (reference sequence). The DNA for the CDR3 is TGTGCCAGCAGCTTGGGCCAACTCACTGAAGCTTTCTTT. Protein: CASSLGQLTEAFF.

This chain uses TRBV11-2 with TRBJ2-7; D unresolved. Trimming took 2 bases from V and 2 from J, leaving 10 bases between them. Germline V gene lookup returns CDR1 SGHAT and CDR2 FQNNGV. The CDR3 runs to 14 residues. CDR3 bases: TGTGCCAGCAGCTTAACCAGGACCACCTACGAGCAGTACTTC. Amino acid sequence: CASSLTRTTYEQYF.

This clonotype was seen ten or more times. This chain links TRBV29-1 with TRBJ2-7; no definite D call. CDR1 is SQVTM and CDR2 is ANQGSEA in the germline V gene. This CDR3 region has 8 residues. The V and J ends lost 6 bases and 6 bases respectively, with 3 bases between them. DNA for the CDR3: TGCAGCGTCCCCGAGCAGTACTTC. It specifies CSVPEQYF.

The chain uses TRBV4-1 and TRBJ2-1; D is uncertain. This CDR3 spans 16 amino acids. Germline CDR1 MGHRA, CDR2 YSYEKL. Trimming stripped 0 bases from V and 3 bases from J, with 12 bases between. The CDR3 DNA is TGCGCCAGCAGCCAAGAGGGCACTACCCTCTACAATGAGCAGTTCTTC. Encoded protein: CASSQEGTTLYNEQFF.

This clonotype was seen a few times. The chain carries TRBV5-1 and TRBJ2-1, with D possibly matching TRBD2 (5 bases). This CDR3 is built from 13 residues. Germline CDR1 reads SGHRS; CDR2 reads YFSETQ. Deletions cut 7 bases from V and 9 bases from J, with 17 bases between. CDR3 loop: CASGKDSYLEQFF. The CDR3 coding sequence is TGCGCCAGCGGGAAGGACTCTTATCTTGAGCAGTTCTTC.

This chain connects TRBV9 to TRBJ2-5; 9 bases match TRBD2. The ends lost 3 bases at V and 1 base at J; junction bases unmatched: 13. CDR1 SGDLS and CDR2 YYNGEE come from the germline V gene. CDR3 size: 18 residues. In DNA form, the CDR3 reads TGTGCCAGCAGCGCTCCGGGGACGGGCGGGAGGGTCCAAGAGACCCAGTACTTC. This encodes CASSAPGTGGRVQETQYF.

This clonotype was counted a few times. The gene calls are TRBV7-9 and TRBJ2-7; 7 nucleotides match TRBD2. Trimming took 5 bases from V and 8 from J; bases not matched to a gene: 15. This CDR3 has 15 residues. Germline V CDR1 and CDR2: SEHNR, FQNEAQ (reference sequence). CDR3 sequence: CASSDLLGLAAKQYF. The CDR3 DNA reads as TGTGCCAGCAGCGACCTTCTGGGGCTAGCGGCGAAGCAGTACTTC.

This clonotype has ten or more counts. The chain employs TRBV20-1 and TRBJ2-3, with a weak D call TRBD2 (7 bases). This CDR3 is built from 17 residues. V lost 1 base and J lost 0, with 17 bases in between. Germline values: CDR1 DFQATT, CDR2 SNEGSKA (reference sequence). The CDR3 coding sequence is TGCAGTGCTAGAGGGGCGCCGGGGGGCTATAGCACAGATACGCAGTATTTT. Translated: CSARGAPGGYSTDTQYF.